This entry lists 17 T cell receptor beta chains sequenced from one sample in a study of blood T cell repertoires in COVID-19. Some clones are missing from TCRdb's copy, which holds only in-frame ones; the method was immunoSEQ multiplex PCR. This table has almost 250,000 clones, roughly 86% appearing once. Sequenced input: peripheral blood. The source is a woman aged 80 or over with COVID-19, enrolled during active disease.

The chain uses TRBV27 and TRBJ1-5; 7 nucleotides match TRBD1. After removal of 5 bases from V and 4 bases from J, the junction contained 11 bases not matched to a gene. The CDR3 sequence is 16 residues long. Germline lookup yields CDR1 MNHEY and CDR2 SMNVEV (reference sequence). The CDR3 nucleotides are TGTGCCAGCAGTGATACAGGGGCTGTACGGAATCAGCCCCAGCATTTT. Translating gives CASSDTGAVRNQPQHF.

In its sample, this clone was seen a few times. CDR3 amino acids: CASSPPSGGTGELFF. The CDR3 nucleotides read TGTGCCAGCAGTCCCCCTAGCGGGGGGACCGGGGAGCTGTTTTTT. The V call is TRBV6-6, the J call TRBJ2-2; 11 positions match TRBD2. This CDR3 contains 15 residues. Germline V gives CDR1 MNHNY, CDR2 SVGAGI (reference sequence). The V gene end was trimmed by 5 bases and the J gene end by 5 bases; junction bases not matched to a gene: 4.

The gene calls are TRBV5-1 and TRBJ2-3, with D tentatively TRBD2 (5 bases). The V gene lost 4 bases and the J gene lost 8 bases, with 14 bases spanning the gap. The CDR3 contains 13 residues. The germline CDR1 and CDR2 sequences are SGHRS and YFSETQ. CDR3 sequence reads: CASSPQVEGTQYF. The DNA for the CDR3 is TGCGCCAGCAGCCCCCAAGTAGAGGGTACGCAGTATTTT. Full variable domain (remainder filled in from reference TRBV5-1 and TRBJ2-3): KAGVTQTPRYLIKTRGQQVTLSCSPISGHRSVSWYQQTPGQGLQFLFEYFSETQRNKGNFPGRFSGRQFSNSRSEMNVSTLELGDSALYLCASSPQVEGTQYFGPGTRLTVL.

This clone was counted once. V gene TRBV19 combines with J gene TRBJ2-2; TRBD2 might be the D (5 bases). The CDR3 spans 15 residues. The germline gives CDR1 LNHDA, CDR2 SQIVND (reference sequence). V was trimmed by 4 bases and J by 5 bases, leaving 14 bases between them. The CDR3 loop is CASSTGSVLTGELFF. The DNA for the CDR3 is TGTGCCAGTAGTACGGGGTCGGTTCTAACCGGGGAGCTGTTTTTT.

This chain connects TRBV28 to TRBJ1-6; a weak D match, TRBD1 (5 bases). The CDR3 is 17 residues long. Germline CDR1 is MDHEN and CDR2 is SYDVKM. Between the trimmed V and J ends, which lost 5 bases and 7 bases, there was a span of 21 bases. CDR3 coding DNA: TGTGCCAGCAGTCCGCCCGCCTCAGGGCTTTTAAATTCACCCCTCCACTTT. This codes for CASSPPASGLLNSPLHF.

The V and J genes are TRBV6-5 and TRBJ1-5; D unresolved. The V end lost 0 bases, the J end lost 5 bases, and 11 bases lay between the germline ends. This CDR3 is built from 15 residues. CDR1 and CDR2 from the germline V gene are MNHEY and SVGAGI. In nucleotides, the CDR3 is TGTGCCAGCAGTTACTCGACTTTCAGCGATCAGCCCCAGCATTTT. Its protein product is CASSYSTFSDQPQHF.

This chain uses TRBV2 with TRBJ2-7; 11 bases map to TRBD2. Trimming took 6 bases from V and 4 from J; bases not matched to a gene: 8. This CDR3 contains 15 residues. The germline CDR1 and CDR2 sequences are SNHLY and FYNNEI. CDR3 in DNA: TGTGCCAGCAGGTCGGATAGCGGGGGGGCATACGAGCAGTACTTC. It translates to CASRSDSGGAYEQYF.

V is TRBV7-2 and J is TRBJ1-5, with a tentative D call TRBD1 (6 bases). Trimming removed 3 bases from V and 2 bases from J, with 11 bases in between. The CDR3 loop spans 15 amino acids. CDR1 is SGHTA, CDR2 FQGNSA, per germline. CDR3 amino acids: CASSLGTLGNQPQHF. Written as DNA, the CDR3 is TGTGCCAGCAGCTTGGGGACATTGGGCAATCAGCCCCAGCATTTT.

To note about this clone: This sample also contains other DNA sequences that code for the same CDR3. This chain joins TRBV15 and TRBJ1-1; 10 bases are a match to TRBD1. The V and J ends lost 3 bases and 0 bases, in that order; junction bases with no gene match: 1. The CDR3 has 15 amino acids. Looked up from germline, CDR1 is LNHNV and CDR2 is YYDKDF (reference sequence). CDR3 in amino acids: CATSRGQGMNTEAFF. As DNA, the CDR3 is TGTGCCACCAGCAGGGGACAGGGGATGAACACTGAAGCTTTCTTT.

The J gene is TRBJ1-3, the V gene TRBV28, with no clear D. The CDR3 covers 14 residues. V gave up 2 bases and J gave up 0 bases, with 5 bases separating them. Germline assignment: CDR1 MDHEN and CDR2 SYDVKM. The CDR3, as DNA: TGTGCCAGCAGTTTAGTCGGCTCTGGAAACACCATATATTTT. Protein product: CASSLVGSGNTIYF.

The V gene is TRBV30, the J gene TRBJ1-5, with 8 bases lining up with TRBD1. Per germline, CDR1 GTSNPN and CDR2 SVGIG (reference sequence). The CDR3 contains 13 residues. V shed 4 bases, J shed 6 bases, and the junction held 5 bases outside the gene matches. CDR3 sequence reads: CAWTGGVGQPQHF. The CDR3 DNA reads TGTGCCTGGACAGGGGGCGTAGGTCAGCCCCAGCATTTT.

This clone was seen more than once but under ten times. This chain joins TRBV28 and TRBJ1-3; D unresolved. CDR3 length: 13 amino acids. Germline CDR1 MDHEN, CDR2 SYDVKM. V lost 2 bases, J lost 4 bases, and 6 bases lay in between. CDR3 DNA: TGTGCCAGCAGTTTAAGAGGCGGAAACACCATATATTTT. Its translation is CASSLRGGNTIYF.

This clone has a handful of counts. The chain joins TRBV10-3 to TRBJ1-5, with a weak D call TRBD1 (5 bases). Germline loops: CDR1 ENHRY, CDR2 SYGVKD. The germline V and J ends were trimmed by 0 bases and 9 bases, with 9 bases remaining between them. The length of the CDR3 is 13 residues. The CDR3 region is CAISESGGRPQHF. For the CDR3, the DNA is TGTGCCATCAGTGAGTCGGGGGGTCGGCCCCAGCATTTT.

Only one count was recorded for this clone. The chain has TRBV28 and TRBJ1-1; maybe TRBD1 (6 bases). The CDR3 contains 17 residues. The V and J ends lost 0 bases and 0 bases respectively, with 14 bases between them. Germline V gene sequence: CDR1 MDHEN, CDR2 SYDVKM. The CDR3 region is CASSLWGGGPMNTEAFF. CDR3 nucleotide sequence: TGTGCCAGCAGTTTATGGGGAGGGGGACCAATGAACACTGAAGCTTTCTTT. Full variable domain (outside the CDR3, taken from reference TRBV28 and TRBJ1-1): DVKVTQSSRYLVKRTGEKVFLECVQDMDHENMFWYRQDPGLGLRLIYFSYDVKMKEKGDIPEGYSVSREKKERFSLILESASTNQTSMYLCASSLWGGGPMNTEAFFGQGTRLTVV.

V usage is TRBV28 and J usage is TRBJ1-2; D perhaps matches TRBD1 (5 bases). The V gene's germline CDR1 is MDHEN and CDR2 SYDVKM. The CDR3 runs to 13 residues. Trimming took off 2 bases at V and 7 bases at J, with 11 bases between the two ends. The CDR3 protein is CASSLGSRAGYTF. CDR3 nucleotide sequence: TGTGCCAGCAGTTTAGGCTCCAGGGCTGGCTACACCTTC.

CDR3 sequence reads: CASSLAAGGLNIQYF. The CDR3 bases are TGTGCCAGCAGCTTAGCAGCGGGGGGGCTTAACATTCAGTACTTC. The chain uses TRBV7-2 and TRBJ2-4; 10 bases align to TRBD2. The CDR3 runs 15 residues. J was trimmed by 7 bases and V by 0 bases; bases with no gene match: 3. Germline CDR1 and CDR2: SGHTA and FQGNSA.

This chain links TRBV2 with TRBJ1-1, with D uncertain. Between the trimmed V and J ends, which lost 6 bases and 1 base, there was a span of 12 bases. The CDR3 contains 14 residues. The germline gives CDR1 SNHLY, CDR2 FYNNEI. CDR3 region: CASRVTRQNTEAFF. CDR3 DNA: TGTGCCAGCAGAGTAACGAGACAGAACACTGAAGCTTTCTTT. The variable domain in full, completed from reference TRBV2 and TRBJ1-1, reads EPEVTQTPSHQVTQMGQEVILRCVPISNHLYFYWYRQILGQKVEFLVSFYNNEISEKSEIFDDQFSVERPDGSNFTLKIRSTKLEDSAMYFCASRVTRQNTEAFFGQGTRLTVV.